The entry below gives a single TCR beta chain sequence along with its context. What it binds is unknown. The data originate from a study of identical twins. General observations from the study: Surplus twin overlap in beta out-of-frame sequences was less pronounced. The authors drew conclusions from cross-sectional statistical analysis rather than following the same donors.

No donor was unhealthy or non-Caucasian. Unique molecular identifiers were present on the cDNA, which also gained a universal primer site by template switching. TCRdb independently ran MiXCR on the 5' RACE reads; one entry per CDR3 protein. Of 250,000 to 350,000 distinct CDR3 sequences in the sample, less than 9.5% were seen once. Per germline, CDR1 SGHTA and CDR2 FQGTGA. The ends lost 5 bases at V and 1 base at J; junction bases unmatched: 8. CDR3 length equals 16 residues. These data also formed part of another study, on yellow fever vaccine responses in identical twins.

V usage is TRBV7-3 and J usage is TRBJ2-5; 9 nucleotides agree with TRBD2. Sample: CD8+ T cells sorted from blood. This clonotype originated in a woman younger than 30 in good health. In DNA form, the CDR3 reads TGTGCCAGCAGCCCAGGGACTAGCAGCGCCCAAGAGACCCAGTACTTC. Its protein product is CASSPGTSSAQETQYF.